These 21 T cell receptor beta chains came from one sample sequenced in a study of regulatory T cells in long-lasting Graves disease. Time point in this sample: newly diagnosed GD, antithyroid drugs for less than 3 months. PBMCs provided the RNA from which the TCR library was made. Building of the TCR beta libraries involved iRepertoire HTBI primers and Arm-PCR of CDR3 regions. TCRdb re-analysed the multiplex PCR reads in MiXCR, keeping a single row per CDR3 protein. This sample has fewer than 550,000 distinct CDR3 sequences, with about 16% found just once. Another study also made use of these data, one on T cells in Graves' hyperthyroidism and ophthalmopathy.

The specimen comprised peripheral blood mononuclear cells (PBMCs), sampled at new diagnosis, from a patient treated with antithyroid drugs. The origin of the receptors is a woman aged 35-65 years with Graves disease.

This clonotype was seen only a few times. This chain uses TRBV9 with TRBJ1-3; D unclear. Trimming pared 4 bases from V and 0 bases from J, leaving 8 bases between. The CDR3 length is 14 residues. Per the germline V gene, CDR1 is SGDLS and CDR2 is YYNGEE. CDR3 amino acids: CASSPPNSGNTIYF. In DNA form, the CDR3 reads TGTGCCAGCAGCCCCCCCAACTCTGGAAACACCATATATTTT.

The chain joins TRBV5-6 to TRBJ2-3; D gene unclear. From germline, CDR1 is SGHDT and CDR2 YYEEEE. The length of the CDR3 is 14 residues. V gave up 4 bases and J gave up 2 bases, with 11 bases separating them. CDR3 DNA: TGTGCCAGCAGCGTAGGTGGTAACACAGATACGCAGTATTTT. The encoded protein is CASSVGGNTDTQYF.

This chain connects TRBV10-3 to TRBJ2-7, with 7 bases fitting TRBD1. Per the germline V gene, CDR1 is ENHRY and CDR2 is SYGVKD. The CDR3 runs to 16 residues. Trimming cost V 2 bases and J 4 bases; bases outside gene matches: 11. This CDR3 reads CAISEPPRQGDYEQYF. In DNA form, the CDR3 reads TGTGCCATCAGTGAGCCCCCGCGGCAGGGGGATTACGAGCAGTACTTC.

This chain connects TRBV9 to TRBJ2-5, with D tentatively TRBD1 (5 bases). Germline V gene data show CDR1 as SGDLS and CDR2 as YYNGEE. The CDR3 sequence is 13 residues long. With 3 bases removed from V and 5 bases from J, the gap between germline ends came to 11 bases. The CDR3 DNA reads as TGTGCCAGCAGCGAGGGGCCACGGGAGACCCAGTACTTC. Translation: CASSEGPRETQYF.

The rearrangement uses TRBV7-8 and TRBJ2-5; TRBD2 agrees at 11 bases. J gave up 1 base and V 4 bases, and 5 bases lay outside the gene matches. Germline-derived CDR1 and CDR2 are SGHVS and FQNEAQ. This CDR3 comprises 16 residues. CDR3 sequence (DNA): TGTGCCAGCAGCTCCGGACTAGCGGGCTTCCAAGAGACCCAGTACTTC. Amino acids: CASSSGLAGFQETQYF. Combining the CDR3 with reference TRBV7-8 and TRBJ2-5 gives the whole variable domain GAGVSQSPRYKVAKRGQDVALRCDPISGHVSLFWYQQALGQGPEFLTYFQNEAQLDKSGLPSDRFFAERPEGSVSTLKIQRTQQEDSAVYLCASSSGLAGFQETQYFGPGTRLLVL.

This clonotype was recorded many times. The CDR3 loop reads CASSQVGLAVYEQYF. The DNA for the CDR3 is TGTGCCAGCAGCCAAGTGGGACTAGCGGTCTACGAGCAGTACTTC. The rearrangement links TRBV3-1 to TRBJ2-7, with TRBD2 matching 11 bases. The CDR3 extends over 15 amino acids. Trimming at V came to 1 base and at J to 3 bases, leaving 2 bases not matched to a gene. Germline values: CDR1 LGHDT, CDR2 YNNKEL (reference sequence).

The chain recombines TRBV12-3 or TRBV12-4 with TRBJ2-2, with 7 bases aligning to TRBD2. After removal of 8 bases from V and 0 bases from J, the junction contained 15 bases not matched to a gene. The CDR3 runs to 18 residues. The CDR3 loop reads CASGGDLPQTPNTGELFF. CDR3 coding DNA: TGTGCCAGCGGGGGGGACTTACCTCAGACCCCGAACACCGGGGAGCTGTTTTTT.

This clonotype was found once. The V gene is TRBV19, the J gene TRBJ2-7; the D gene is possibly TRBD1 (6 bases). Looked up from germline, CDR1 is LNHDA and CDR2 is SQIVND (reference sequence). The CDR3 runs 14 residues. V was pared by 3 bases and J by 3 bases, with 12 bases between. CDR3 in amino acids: CASSIQDSYYEQYF. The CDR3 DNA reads TGTGCCAGTAGTATCCAGGACAGCTACTACGAGCAGTACTTC.

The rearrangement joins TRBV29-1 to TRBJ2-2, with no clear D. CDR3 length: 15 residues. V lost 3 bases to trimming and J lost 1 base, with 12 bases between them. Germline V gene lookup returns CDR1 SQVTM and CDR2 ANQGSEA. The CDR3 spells CSVEAPSQNTGELFF. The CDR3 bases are TGCAGCGTTGAGGCCCCTTCTCAGAACACCGGGGAGCTGTTTTTT.

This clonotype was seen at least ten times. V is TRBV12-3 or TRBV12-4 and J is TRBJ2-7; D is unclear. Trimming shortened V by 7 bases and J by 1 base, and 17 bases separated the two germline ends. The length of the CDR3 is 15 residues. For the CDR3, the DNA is TGTGCCAGCACCTTCGGTCCCGGATTATCCTACGAGCAGTACTTC. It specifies CASTFGPGLSYEQYF.

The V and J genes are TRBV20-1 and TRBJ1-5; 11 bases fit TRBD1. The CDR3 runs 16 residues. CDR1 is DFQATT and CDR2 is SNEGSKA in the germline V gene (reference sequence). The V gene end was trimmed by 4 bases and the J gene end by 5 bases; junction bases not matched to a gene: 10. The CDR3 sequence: CSAKPGQGAVYQPQHF. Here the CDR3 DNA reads TGCAGTGCTAAACCCGGACAGGGGGCGGTTTATCAGCCCCAGCATTTT.

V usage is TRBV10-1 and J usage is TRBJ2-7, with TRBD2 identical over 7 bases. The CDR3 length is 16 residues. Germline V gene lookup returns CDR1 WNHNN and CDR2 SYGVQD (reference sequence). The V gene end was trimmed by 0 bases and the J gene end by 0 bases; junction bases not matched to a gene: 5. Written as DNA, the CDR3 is TGCGCCAGCAGTGAGTCGGCTAGCGGTCTCTCCTACGAGCAGTACTTC. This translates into CASSESASGLSYEQYF.

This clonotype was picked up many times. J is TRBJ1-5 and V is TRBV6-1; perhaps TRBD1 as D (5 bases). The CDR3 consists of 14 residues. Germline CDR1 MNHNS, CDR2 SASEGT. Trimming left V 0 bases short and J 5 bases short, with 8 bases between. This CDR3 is CASSEAGRDQPQHF. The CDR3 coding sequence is TGTGCCAGCAGTGAAGCAGGCAGGGATCAGCCCCAGCATTTT.

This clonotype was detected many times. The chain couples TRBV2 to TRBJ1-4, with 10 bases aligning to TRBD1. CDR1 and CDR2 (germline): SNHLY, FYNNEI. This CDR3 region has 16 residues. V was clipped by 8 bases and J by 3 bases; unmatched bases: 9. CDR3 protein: CASGPGQGWSNEKLFF. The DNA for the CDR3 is TGTGCCAGCGGACCGGGACAGGGGTGGTCTAATGAAAAACTGTTTTTT.

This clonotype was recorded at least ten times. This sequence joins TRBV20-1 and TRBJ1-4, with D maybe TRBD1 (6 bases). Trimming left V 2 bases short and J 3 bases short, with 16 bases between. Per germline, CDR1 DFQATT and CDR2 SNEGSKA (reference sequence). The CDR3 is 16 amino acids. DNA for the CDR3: TGCAGTGCTAGATCCATAAACAGGGATGCTAATGAAAAACTGTTTTTT. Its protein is CSARSINRDANEKLFF.

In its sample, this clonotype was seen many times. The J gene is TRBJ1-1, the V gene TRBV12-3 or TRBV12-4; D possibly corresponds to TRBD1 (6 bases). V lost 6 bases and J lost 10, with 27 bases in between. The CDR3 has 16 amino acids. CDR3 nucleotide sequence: TGTGCCAGCAGCCCTCCCTTCTTTGGAGACCTCAGGGGAGCTTTCTTT. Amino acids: CASSPPFFGDLRGAFF.

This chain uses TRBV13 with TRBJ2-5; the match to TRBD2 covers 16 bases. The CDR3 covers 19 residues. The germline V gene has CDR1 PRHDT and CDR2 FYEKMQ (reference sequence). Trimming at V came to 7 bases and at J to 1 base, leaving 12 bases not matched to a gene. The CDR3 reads CASTTPSGTSGGGQETQYF. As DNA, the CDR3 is TGTGCCAGCACCACTCCCTCCGGGACTAGCGGGGGGGGCCAAGAGACCCAGTACTTC.

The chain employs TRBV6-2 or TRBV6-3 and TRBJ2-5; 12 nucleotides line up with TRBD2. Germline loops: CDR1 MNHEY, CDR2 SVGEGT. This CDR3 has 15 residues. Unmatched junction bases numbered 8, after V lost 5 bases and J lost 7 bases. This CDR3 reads CASSLLAGGDVTQYF. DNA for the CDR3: TGTGCCAGCAGTCTACTAGCGGGGGGCGATGTGACCCAGTACTTC.

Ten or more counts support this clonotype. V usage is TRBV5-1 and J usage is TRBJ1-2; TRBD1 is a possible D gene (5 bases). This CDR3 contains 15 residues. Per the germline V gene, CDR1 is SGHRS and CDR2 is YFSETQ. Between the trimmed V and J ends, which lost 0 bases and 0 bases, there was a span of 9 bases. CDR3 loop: CASSLEGEANYGYTF. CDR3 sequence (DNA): TGCGCCAGCAGCTTGGAAGGGGAGGCTAACTATGGCTACACCTTC.

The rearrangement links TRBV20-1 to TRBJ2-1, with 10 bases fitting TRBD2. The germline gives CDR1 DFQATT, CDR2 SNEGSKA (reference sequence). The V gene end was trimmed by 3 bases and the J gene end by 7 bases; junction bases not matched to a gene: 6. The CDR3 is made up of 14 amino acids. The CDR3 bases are TGCAGTGCTAGCGTCCTAGCGGGGGTGAATGAGCAGTTCTTC. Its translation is CSASVLAGVNEQFF.

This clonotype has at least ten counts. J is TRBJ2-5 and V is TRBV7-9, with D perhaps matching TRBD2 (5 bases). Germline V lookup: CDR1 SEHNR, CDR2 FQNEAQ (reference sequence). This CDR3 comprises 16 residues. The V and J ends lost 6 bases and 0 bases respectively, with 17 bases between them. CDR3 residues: CASRPRKAEDQETQYF. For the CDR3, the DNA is TGTGCCAGCAGACCCCGAAAGGCGGAGGACCAAGAGACCCAGTACTTC.